What follows are 10 T cell receptor beta chains derived from one specimen sequenced in a study of Ad26.COV2.S vaccination and SARS-CoV-2 variants. The assay was immunoSEQ multiplex PCR, and TCRdb's table has in-frame clones only and misses some. The sample holds about 680,000 clones, about 90% seen once. Sample treatment: 15 to 20 received Ad26.COV2.S at low or high dose, single or two shots; 5 received placebo; per-sample allocation not given. Specimens were obtained on day 63 following the first vaccine or placebo injection. The specimen was peripheral blood, collected in a trial of Ad26.COV2.S vaccine versus placebo. The receptor set was obtained from a person between 18 and 60 years old who received the Ad26.COV2.S COVID-19 vaccine or a placebo.

V usage is TRBV19 and J usage is TRBJ1-5; D is unclear. This CDR3 has 14 amino acids. The germline CDR1 and CDR2 sequences are LNHDA and SQIVND (reference sequence). V lost 1 base, J lost 4 bases, and 8 bases lay in between. CDR3 sequence: CASSIVGFNQPQHF. In DNA, the CDR3 is TGTGCCAGTAGTATAGTGGGATTTAATCAGCCCCAGCATTTT. Filled out from reference TRBV19 and TRBJ1-5, the complete variable domain reads DGGITQSPKYLFRKEGQNVTLSCEQNLNHDAMYWYRQDPGQGLRLIYYSQIVNDFQKGDIAEGYSVSREKKESFPLTVTSAQKNPTAFYLCASSIVGFNQPQHFGDGTRLSIL.

This chain links TRBV27 with TRBJ1-6; TRBD1 agrees at 8 bases. Trimming took 1 base from V and 11 from J; bases not matched to a gene: 4. There are 14 residues in the CDR3. CDR1 and CDR2 (germline): MNHEY, SMNVEV (reference sequence). The CDR3 loop reads CASSLWTGPTPLHF. The CDR3 bases are TGTGCCAGCAGTTTATGGACAGGGCCGACACCCCTCCACTTT.

The chain links TRBV6-1 to TRBJ2-2; D assignment may be TRBD1 or TRBD2 (5 bases each). Trimming cost V 2 bases and J 4 bases, with 14 bases left between them. There are 16 residues in the CDR3. Germline CDR1 reads MNHNS; CDR2 reads SASEGT. The CDR3 DNA reads TGTGCCAGCAGTGAATTGTGGGGACGGGGCACCGGGGAGCTGTTTTTT. This gives the protein CASSELWGRGTGELFF.

V gene TRBV2 combines with J gene TRBJ2-7; 14 nucleotides line up with TRBD2. Germline CDR1 reads SNHLY; CDR2 reads FYNNEI. The CDR3 loop spans 12 amino acids. V lost 6 bases and J lost 12; bases outside the gene matches: 4. The CDR3 here is CASRGTSGSLYF. The CDR3 DNA follows: TGTGCCAGCAGGGGGACTAGCGGGAGTTTGTACTTC.

This clone was counted ten times or more. The rearrangement joins TRBV3-1 (or the pseudogene TRBV3-2) to TRBJ2-1; D is ambiguous. V dropped 6 bases and J dropped 10 bases, with 10 bases sitting between them. This CDR3 has 11 amino acids. CDR1 and CDR2 from the germline V gene are LGHDT and YNNKEL (reference sequence). The CDR3 here is CASSRTTEQFF. CDR3 nucleotide sequence: TGTGCCAGCAGTCGGACGACGGAGCAGTTCTTC.

The V and J genes are TRBV7-9 and TRBJ1-1, with 8 bases that match TRBD1. The germline CDR1 and CDR2 sequences are SEHNR and FQNEAQ (reference sequence). Trimming took 8 bases from V and 6 from J; bases not matched to a gene: 11. The CDR3 runs 14 residues. CDR3 residues: CASGWTGRVSEAFF. CDR3 nucleotides: TGTGCCAGCGGCTGGACAGGGCGGGTGTCTGAAGCTTTCTTT. Full variable domain (rest looked up from reference TRBV7-9 and TRBJ1-1): DTGVSQNPRHKITKRGQNVTFRCDPISEHNRLYWYRQTLGQGPEFLTYFQNEAQLEKSRLLSDRFSAERPKGSFSTLEIQRTEQGDSAMYLCASGWTGRVSEAFFGQGTRLTVV.

The rearrangement joins TRBV3-1 (or the pseudogene TRBV3-2) to TRBJ2-1; a weak D match, TRBD2 (5 bases). The CDR3 is 15 residues long. V lost 4 bases and J 7 bases, leaving 17 bases between the germline ends. Germline V gene sequence: CDR1 LGHDT, CDR2 YNNKEL (reference sequence). CDR3 amino acids: CASSPQRFPGNEQFF. DNA for the CDR3: TGTGCCAGCAGCCCCCAGCGGTTCCCTGGTAATGAGCAGTTCTTC.

The rearrangement uses TRBV5-1 and TRBJ2-5; 7 positions agree with TRBD1. Germline CDR1 SGHRS, CDR2 YFSETQ. Trimming cost V 2 bases and J 4 bases; bases outside gene matches: 5. The CDR3 totals 14 residues. Here the CDR3 reads CASSFDTGAETQYF. CDR3 DNA sequence: TGCGCCAGCAGCTTCGATACAGGGGCAGAGACCCAGTACTTC.

The chain employs TRBV6-5 and TRBJ1-4; no definite D call. The CDR3 runs 15 residues. CDR1 and CDR2 from the germline V gene are MNHEY and SVGAGI. The V end was cut by 6 bases, the J end by 2 bases, with 13 bases between. The CDR3 here is CASRFSARTNEKLFF. The CDR3 nucleotides read TGTGCCAGCAGATTCTCAGCCAGGACTAATGAAAAACTGTTTTTT.

This clone was seen just once. The chain carries TRBV5-4 and TRBJ2-5, with TRBD1 matching 9 bases. CDR3 size: 16 residues. The germline CDR1 and CDR2 sequences are SGHNT and YYREEE (reference sequence). The V and J ends lost 9 bases and 2 bases, in that order; junction bases with no gene match: 14. The DNA of the CDR3 is TGTGCCACCAACCCCGGCGGGACAGGGCCACAAGAGACCCAGTACTTC. Protein sequence: CATNPGGTGPQETQYF.